These 7 T cell receptor beta chains originate from one sample sequenced in a study of T cells expressing NK-cell markers. TCRdb re-called the 5' RACE reads, yielding one record per CDR3 amino acid sequence without DNA. The repertoire table contains 450,000 to 600,000 distinct CDR3 sequences. Source material: blood T cells: a sorted CD56 or NKG2C T cell subset, CD4+ or CD8+ T cells, or bulk PBMC T cells (not recorded which). These receptors were collected from a man between 18 and 29 years old in good health.

This chain uses TRBV20-1 with TRBJ2-1; TCRdb gives TRBD2 as the D gene, but with no DNA this cannot be confirmed. Germline loops: CDR1 DFQATT, CDR2 SNEGSKA (reference sequence). CDR3 length: 14 amino acids. CDR3 in amino acids: CSAPPQGGAREQFF.

CDR3 loop: CASSQNRDRADTQYF. The chain is built from TRBV4-3 and TRBJ2-3; TCRdb proposes TRBD1, but this gene call is untestable without DNA. The CDR3 sequence is 15 residues long. In germline, CDR1 is LGHNA, CDR2 YSLEER.

The chain recombines TRBV19 with TRBJ2-3; the D call of TRBD2 rests on TCRdb alone, since no DNA is present to check it. Per the germline V gene, CDR1 is LNHDA and CDR2 is SQIVND (reference sequence). The CDR3 loop spans 15 amino acids. The CDR3 sequence is CASTDAGGLTDTQYF.

The chain joins TRBV2 to TRBJ2-1; TCRdb calls TRBD1, which cannot be checked without DNA. The CDR3 loop spans 15 amino acids. Per the germline V gene, CDR1 is SNHLY and CDR2 is FYNNEI. The chain's CDR3 is CASGRGTVSYNEQFF. Filled out from reference TRBV2 and TRBJ2-1, the complete variable domain reads EPEVTQTPSHQVTQMGQEVILRCVPISNHLYFYWYRQILGQKVEFLVSFYNNEISEKSEIFDDQFSVERPDGSNFTLKIRSTKLEDSAMYFCASGRGTVSYNEQFFGPGTRLTVL.

The CDR3 reads CAWSAGKGESPDTQYF. The chain combines TRBV30 with TRBJ2-3; the D gene TCRdb calls, TRBD1, cannot be checked with no DNA. The CDR3 covers 16 residues. Germline V CDR1 and CDR2: GTSNPN, SVGIG (reference sequence). Using reference TRBV30 and TRBJ2-3 for the parts outside the CDR3, the full variable domain is SQTIHQWPATLVQPVGSPLSLECTVEGTSNPNLYWYRQAAGRGLQLLFYSVGIGQISSEVPQNLSASRPQDRQFILSSKKLLLSDSGFYLCAWSAGKGESPDTQYFGPGTRLTVL.

The J gene is TRBJ2-6, the V gene TRBV6-1; the D call of TRBD2 rests on TCRdb alone, since no DNA is present to check it. Germline V gene lookup returns CDR1 MNHNS and CDR2 SASEGT. The CDR3 is 16 residues long. CDR3 protein: CASSAGVPSGANVLTF.

CDR3 in amino acids: CASSGNNLGGTDTQYF. V gene TRBV5-1 combines with J gene TRBJ2-3. Germline loops: CDR1 SGHRS, CDR2 YFSETQ. The CDR3 length is 16 residues.